What follows is one T cell receptor beta chain and its context. Its matching antigen is unknown. The CDR3 is 17 residues long. Germline V CDR1 and CDR2: MDHEN, SYDVKM. V was pared by 2 bases and J by 5 bases, with 21 bases between. These data are taken from a study of T-cell reconstitution after alpha-beta-depleted transplantation in children. Study-level results: The study traced high day-60 TCRbeta diversity in some patients to surviving recipient T cells and thymic progenitors. Alpha-beta T cells about two months after transplant reportedly derived from several hundred expanded graft clones. Most T-cell counts and diversity one year after the transplant came from T cells that were newly produced.

TCRbeta library preparation incorporated unique molecular identifiers. From the PCR reads, TCRdb called clonotypes with MiXCR, one entry per CDR3 protein. The sample lists about 590,000 distinct CDR3 sequences; under 15% were seen once. The TCR originated in a male patient aged 10 to 17 who had a stem cell transplant for acute myeloid leukemia, so the T cells may come from the graft donor. This chain joins TRBV28 and TRBJ1-2, with D possibly being TRBD1 (5 bases). Sequences were derived from PBMCs, mostly from graft donor cells, sampled 360 days after TCRalphabeta/CD19-depleted stem cell transplant. DNA for the CDR3: TGTGCCAGCAGTTTAAGTCCGGGACGGATGCTCGCATATGGCTACACCTTC. It specifies CASSLSPGRMLAYGYTF.